Following are 18 T cell receptor beta chains from one sample sequenced in a study of blood T cell repertoires in COVID-19. This table comes from immunoSEQ multiplex PCR, and its TCRdb copy is limited to in-frame clones, with some not included. The sample lists about 200,000 clones; approximately 86% were seen once. The sample taken for sequencing was peripheral blood. The receptors here all came from a man in his 60s with acute or convalescent COVID-19.

The rearrangement links TRBV18 to TRBJ1-1; the match to TRBD1 covers 11 bases. The germline CDR1 and CDR2 sequences are KGHSH and LQKENI. The CDR3 sequence is 16 residues long. V was pared by 4 bases and J by 0 bases, with 4 bases of the junction left unmatched. CDR3 protein: CASSRTGGLMNTEAFF. Here the CDR3 DNA reads TGTGCCAGCTCACGGACAGGGGGCCTTATGAACACTGAAGCTTTCTTT.

The V gene is TRBV19, the J gene TRBJ1-4; D is perhaps TRBD1 (6 bases). The CDR3 loop spans 14 amino acids. Germline V lookup: CDR1 LNHDA, CDR2 SQIVND (reference sequence). The germline V and J ends were trimmed by 4 bases and 8 bases, with 14 bases remaining between them. The CDR3 region has the DNA TGTGCCAGTAGTAGCGAGCACAGGGTAGAAAAACTGTTTTTT. Protein: CASSSEHRVEKLFF.

The chain couples TRBV7-2 to TRBJ1-1, with a tentative D call TRBD1 (6 bases). There are 13 residues in the CDR3. V was shortened by 5 bases and J by 1 base, with 8 bases between the two germline ends. The germline CDR1 and CDR2 sequences are SGHTA and FQGNSA. CDR3 sequence: CASSQDRNTEAFF. The CDR3 DNA follows: TGTGCCAGCAGCCAGGACAGGAACACTGAAGCTTTCTTT. Full variable domain (outside the CDR3, taken from reference TRBV7-2 and TRBJ1-1): GAGVSQSPSNKVTEKGKDVELRCDPISGHTALYWYRQSLGQGLEFLIYFQGNSAPDKSGLPSDRFSAERTGGSVSTLTIQRTQQEDSAVYLCASSQDRNTEAFFGQGTRLTVV.

A remark on this clone: One end of the junction does not line up with germline, which may come from a read error. The chain employs TRBV29-1 and TRBJ2-3, with TRBD2 matching over 7 bases. The CDR3 runs to 10 residues. CDR1 SQVTM and CDR2 ANQGSEA come from the germline V gene. CDR3 amino acids: CSVVGISAGF. The CDR3 bases are TGCAGCGTGGTCGGGATATCAGCGGGGTTT.

The chain uses TRBV28 and TRBJ1-5, with 11 positions matching TRBD1. The trim removed 0 bases at V and 0 bases at J, leaving 13 bases unmatched. This CDR3 is built from 21 residues. Germline values: CDR1 MDHEN, CDR2 SYDVKM. In nucleotides, the CDR3 is TGTGCCAGCAGTTTATGGCTTAGGGGGACAGGGGGTGGGGATAGCAATCAGCCCCAGCATTTT. Translation gives CASSLWLRGTGGGDSNQPQHF.

The rearrangement uses TRBV6-5 and TRBJ2-2, with D possibly matching TRBD2 (7 bases). Germline lookup yields CDR1 MNHEY and CDR2 SVGAGI. The V end was cut by 2 bases, the J end by 3 bases, with 13 bases between. The CDR3 extends over 16 amino acids. CDR3 sequence: CASSYRGARDTGELFF. The CDR3 DNA sequence: TGTGCCAGCAGTTACCGGGGGGCTCGGGACACCGGGGAGCTGTTTTTT.

The J gene is TRBJ1-4, the V gene TRBV27; D remains unclear. The CDR3 spans 15 residues. V lost 5 bases, J lost 0 bases, and 10 bases lay in between. Germline CDR1 reads MNHEY; CDR2 reads SMNVEV (reference sequence). The CDR3 bases are TGTGCCAGCAGTCTGCTGTCAGCAACTAATGAAAAACTGTTTTTT. Translated, it gives CASSLLSATNEKLFF.

In DNA form, the CDR3 reads TGCAGCGTTCGGACAGGGGGAGTGAATGAGCAGTTCTTC. It is translated as CSVRTGGVNEQFF. The chain joins TRBV29-1 to TRBJ2-1; 10 bases fit TRBD1. CDR1 and CDR2 (germline): SQVTM, ANQGSEA. The length of the CDR3 is 13 residues. The V and J ends lost 5 bases and 7 bases, in that order; junction bases with no gene match: 5.

The chain joins TRBV24-1 to TRBJ2-3; perhaps TRBD1 as D (6 bases). V was trimmed by 4 bases and J by 4 bases, leaving 14 bases between them. Per the germline V gene, CDR1 is KGHDR and CDR2 is SFDVKD. There are 15 residues in the CDR3. The CDR3 region is CATSDLQGRADTQYF. DNA for the CDR3: TGTGCCACCAGTGACTTACAGGGAAGGGCAGATACGCAGTATTTT.

This chain links TRBV3-1 (or the pseudogene TRBV3-2) with TRBJ2-5; tentative D call: TRBD2 (5 bases). V lost 1 base to trimming and J lost 1 base, with 7 bases between them. The CDR3 contains 14 residues. The germline gives CDR1 LGHDT, CDR2 YNNKEL (reference sequence). The CDR3 spells CASSQASLQETQYF. CDR3 nucleotides: TGTGCCAGCAGCCAAGCTAGCCTCCAAGAGACCCAGTACTTC.

The chain couples TRBV7-3 to TRBJ2-1, with D unclear. V was clipped by 5 bases and J by 3 bases, with 14 bases between them. Germline V CDR1 and CDR2: SGHTA, FQGTGA. CDR3 length: 15 amino acids. CDR3 sequence reads: CASSRDKDVYNEQFF. DNA for the CDR3: TGTGCCAGCAGCCGCGACAAAGATGTCTACAATGAGCAGTTCTTC.

This rearrangement joins TRBV5-6 to TRBJ1-6, with TRBD1 identical over 8 bases. Germline lookup yields CDR1 SGHDT and CDR2 YYEEEE. V dropped 4 bases and J dropped 5; count of bases not matched to a gene: 14. The CDR3 contains 18 residues. CDR3 DNA sequence: TGTGCCAGCAGCGACAGGACAGGGAGGATTAACAATAATTCACCCCTCCACTTT. Its protein product is CASSDRTGRINNNSPLHF.

The V and J genes are TRBV5-1 and TRBJ1-1; 11 nucleotides match TRBD1. Germline CDR1 and CDR2: SGHRS and YFSETQ. V lost 2 bases and J lost 7; bases outside the gene matches: 10. The CDR3 is 16 amino acids. CDR3 DNA sequence: TGCGCCAGCAGCTTTATTCCGGGACAGGGGGTGAATGAAGCTTTCTTT. Translated: CASSFIPGQGVNEAFF.

The chain is built from TRBV4-1 and TRBJ2-7; 7 bases fit TRBD2. Per germline, CDR1 MGHRA and CDR2 YSYEKL. V lost 4 bases to trimming and J lost 5 bases; unmatched junction nucleotides: 14. This CDR3 is built from 16 residues. CDR3 DNA: TGCGCCAGCAGCCCGCAGTTGACCGCGGGGGTCAACGAGCAGTACTTC. Amino acid sequence: CASSPQLTAGVNEQYF.

The V gene is TRBV28, the J gene TRBJ2-7; TRBD2 might be the D (5 bases). The CDR3 totals 14 residues. V was shortened by 3 bases and J by 4 bases, with 13 bases between the two germline ends. CDR1 is MDHEN, CDR2 SYDVKM, per germline. In nucleotides, the CDR3 is TGTGCCAGCAGTTTGGAGGATAAAGGTTACGAGCAGTACTTC. Residues: CASSLEDKGYEQYF.

The CDR3 reads CASSQGTSGVRETQYF. The CDR3 DNA is TGTGCCAGCAGCCAGGGGACTAGCGGGGTTCGAGAGACCCAGTACTTC. The J gene is TRBJ2-5, the V gene TRBV7-8; TRBD2 aligns across 13 bases. V shed 5 bases and J 4 bases; nucleotides not matched to a gene: 7. Germline CDR1 and CDR2: SGHVS and FQNEAQ. The CDR3 covers 16 residues.

The chain has TRBV6-5 and TRBJ1-6, with no clear D. Germline CDR1 and CDR2: MNHEY and SVGAGI. V was shortened by 0 bases and J by 8 bases, with 11 bases between the two germline ends. The CDR3 has 15 residues. The CDR3 loop reads CASSYSRVKDSPLHF. The CDR3, as DNA: TGTGCCAGCAGTTACTCGCGGGTTAAGGATTCACCCCTCCACTTT.

Only a few counts were recorded for this clone. The gene calls are TRBV11-2 and TRBJ2-7, with D maybe TRBD1 (6 bases). V dropped 4 bases and J dropped 3 bases, with 10 bases sitting between them. The CDR3 has 13 residues. Per the germline V gene, CDR1 is SGHAT and CDR2 is FQNNGV. In nucleotides, the CDR3 is TGTGCCAGCAGCTCCGGACAGTACTACGAGCAGTACTTC. Its protein product is CASSSGQYYEQYF.